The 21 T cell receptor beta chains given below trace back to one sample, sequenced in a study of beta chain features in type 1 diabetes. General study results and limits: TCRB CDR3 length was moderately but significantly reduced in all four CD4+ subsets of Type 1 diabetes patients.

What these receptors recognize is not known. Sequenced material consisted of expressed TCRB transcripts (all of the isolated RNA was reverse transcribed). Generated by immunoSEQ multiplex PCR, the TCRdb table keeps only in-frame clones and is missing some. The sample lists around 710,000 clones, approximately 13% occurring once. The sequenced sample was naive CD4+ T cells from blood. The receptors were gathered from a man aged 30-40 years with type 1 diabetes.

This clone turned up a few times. The chain's CDR3 is CASSPGTANEKLFF. As DNA, the CDR3 is TGTGCCAGCAGTCCCGGGACAGCGAATGAAAAACTGTTTTTT. The chain combines TRBV7-9 with TRBJ1-4; 7 bases are a match to TRBD1. Germline V gene data show CDR1 as SEHNR and CDR2 as FQNEAQ (reference sequence). This CDR3 has 14 amino acids. The ends lost 6 bases at V and 5 bases at J; junction bases unmatched: 6.

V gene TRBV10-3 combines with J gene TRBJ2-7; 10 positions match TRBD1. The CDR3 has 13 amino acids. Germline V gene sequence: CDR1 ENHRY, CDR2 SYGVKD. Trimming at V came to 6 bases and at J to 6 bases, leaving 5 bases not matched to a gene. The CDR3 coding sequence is TGTGCCATCAGCATGACAGGGGGCGCCGAGCAGTACTTC. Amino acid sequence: CAISMTGGAEQYF.

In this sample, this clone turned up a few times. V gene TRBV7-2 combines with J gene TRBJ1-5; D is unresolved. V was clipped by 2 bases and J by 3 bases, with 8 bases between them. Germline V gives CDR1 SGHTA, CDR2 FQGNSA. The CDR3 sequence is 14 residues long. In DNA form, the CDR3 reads TGTGCCAGCAGCTTAAGGACGGCCAATCAGCCCCAGCATTTT. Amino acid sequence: CASSLRTANQPQHF.

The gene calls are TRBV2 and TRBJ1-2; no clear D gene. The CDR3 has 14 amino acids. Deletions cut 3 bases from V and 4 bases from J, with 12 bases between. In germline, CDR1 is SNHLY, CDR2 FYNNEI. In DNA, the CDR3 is TGTGCCAGCAGTGACGGCAGGAACCCCTATGGCTACACCTTC. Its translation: CASSDGRNPYGYTF.

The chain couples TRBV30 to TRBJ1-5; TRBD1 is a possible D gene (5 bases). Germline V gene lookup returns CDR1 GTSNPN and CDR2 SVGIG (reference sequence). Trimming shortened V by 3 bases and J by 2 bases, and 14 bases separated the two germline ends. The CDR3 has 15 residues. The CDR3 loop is CAWRPGTARNQPQHF. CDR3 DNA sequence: TGTGCCTGGAGGCCGGGGACGGCCCGCAATCAGCCCCAGCATTTT. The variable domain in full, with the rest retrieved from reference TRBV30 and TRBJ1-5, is SQTIHQWPATLVQPVGSPLSLECTVEGTSNPNLYWYRQAAGRGLQLLFYSVGIGQISSEVPQNLSASRPQDRQFILSSKKLLLSDSGFYLCAWRPGTARNQPQHFGDGTRLSIL.

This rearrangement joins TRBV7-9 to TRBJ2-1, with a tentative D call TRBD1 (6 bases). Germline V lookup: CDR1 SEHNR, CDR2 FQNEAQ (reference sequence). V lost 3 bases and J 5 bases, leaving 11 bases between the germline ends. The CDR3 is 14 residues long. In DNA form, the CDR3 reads TGTGCCAGCAGCTTCCGACAGGAAAACAATGAGCAGTTCTTC. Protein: CASSFRQENNEQFF.

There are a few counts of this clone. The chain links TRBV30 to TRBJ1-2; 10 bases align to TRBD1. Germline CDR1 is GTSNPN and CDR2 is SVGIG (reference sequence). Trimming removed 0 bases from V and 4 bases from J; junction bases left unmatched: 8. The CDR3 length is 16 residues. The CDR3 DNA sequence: TGTGCCTGGAGTGTGCCCGGGACAGGGGTGATCTATGGCTACACCTTC. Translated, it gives CAWSVPGTGVIYGYTF.

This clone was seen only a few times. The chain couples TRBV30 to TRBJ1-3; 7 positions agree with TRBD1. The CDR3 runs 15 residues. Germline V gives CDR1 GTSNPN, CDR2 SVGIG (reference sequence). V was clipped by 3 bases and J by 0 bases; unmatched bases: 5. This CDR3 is CAWRRPGGSGNTIYF. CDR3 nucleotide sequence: TGTGCCTGGAGGCGTCCAGGGGGCTCTGGAAACACCATATATTTT.

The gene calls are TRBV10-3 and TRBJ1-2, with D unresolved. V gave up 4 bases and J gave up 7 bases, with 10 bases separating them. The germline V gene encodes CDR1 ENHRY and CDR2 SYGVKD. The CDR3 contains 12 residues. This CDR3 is CAISAEASGYTF. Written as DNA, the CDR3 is TGTGCCATCAGTGCCGAGGCCAGTGGCTACACCTTC.

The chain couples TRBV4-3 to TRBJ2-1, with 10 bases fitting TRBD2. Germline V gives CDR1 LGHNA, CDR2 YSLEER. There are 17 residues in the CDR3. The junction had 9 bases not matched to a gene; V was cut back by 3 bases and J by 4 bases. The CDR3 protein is CASSHSFVAGGYNEQFF. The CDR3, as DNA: TGCGCCAGCAGCCATTCATTCGTAGCGGGGGGTTACAATGAGCAGTTCTTC.

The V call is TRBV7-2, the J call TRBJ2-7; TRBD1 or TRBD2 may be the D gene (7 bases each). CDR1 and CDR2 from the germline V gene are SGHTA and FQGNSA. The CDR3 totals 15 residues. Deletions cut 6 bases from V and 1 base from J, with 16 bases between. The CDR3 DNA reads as TGTGCCAGCAGGCGCACAGGGGAGGGGTCCTACGAGCAGTACTTC. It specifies CASRRTGEGSYEQYF.

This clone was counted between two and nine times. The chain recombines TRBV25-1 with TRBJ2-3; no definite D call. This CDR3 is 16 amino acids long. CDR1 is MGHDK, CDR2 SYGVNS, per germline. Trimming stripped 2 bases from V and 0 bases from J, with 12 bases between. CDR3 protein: CASSEPHFGSTDTQYF. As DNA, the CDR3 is TGTGCCAGCAGTGAACCCCATTTTGGGAGCACAGATACGCAGTATTTT.

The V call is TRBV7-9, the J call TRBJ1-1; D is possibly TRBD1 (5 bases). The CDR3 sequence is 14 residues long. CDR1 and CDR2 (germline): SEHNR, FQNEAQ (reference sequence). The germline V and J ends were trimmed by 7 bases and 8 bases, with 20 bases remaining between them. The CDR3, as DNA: TGTGCCAGCACCTCCGCGATAGGGGCCACAGAAGCTTTCTTT. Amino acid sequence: CASTSAIGATEAFF.

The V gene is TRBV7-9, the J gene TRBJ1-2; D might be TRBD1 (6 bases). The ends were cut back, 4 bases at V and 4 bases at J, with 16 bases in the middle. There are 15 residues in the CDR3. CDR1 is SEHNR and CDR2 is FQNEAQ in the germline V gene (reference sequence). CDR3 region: CASSSVTGVSYGYTF. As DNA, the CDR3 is TGTGCCAGCAGCTCAGTGACAGGCGTTAGCTATGGCTACACCTTC.

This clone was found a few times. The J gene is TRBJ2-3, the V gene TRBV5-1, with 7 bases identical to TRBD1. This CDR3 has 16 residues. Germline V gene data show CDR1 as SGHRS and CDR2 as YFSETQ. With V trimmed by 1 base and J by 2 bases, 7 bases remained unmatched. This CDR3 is CASSLPQQGLTDTQYF. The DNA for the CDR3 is TGCGCCAGCAGCTTGCCTCAACAGGGGCTCACAGATACGCAGTATTTT.

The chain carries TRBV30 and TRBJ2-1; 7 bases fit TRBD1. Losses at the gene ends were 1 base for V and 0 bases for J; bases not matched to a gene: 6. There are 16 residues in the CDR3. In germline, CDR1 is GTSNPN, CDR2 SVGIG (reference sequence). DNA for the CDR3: TGTGCCTGGAGTGGGAGAACAGGGGTCTCCTACAATGAGCAGTTCTTC. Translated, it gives CAWSGRTGVSYNEQFF. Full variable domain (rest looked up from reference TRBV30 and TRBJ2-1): SQTIHQWPATLVQPVGSPLSLECTVEGTSNPNLYWYRQAAGRGLQLLFYSVGIGQISSEVPQNLSASRPQDRQFILSSKKLLLSDSGFYLCAWSGRTGVSYNEQFFGPGTRLTVL.

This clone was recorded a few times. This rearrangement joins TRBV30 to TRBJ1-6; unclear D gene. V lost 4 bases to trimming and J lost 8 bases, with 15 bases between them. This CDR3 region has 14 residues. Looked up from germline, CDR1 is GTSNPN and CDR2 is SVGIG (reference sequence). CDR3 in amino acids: CAWTRATMDSPLHF. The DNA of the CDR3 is TGTGCCTGGACAAGGGCCACGATGGATTCACCCCTCCACTTT.

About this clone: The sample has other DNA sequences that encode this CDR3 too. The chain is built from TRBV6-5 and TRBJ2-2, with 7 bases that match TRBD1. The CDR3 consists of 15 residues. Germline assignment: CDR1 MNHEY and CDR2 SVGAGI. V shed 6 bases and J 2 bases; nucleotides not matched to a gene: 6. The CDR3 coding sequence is TGTGCCAGCAGCCCACGGACAGGCAACACCGGGGAGCTGTTTTTT. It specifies CASSPRTGNTGELFF.

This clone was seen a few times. In nucleotides, the CDR3 is TGTGCCAGCAGCTTAGGCAGGGAGGATGGCTACACCTTC. Protein: CASSLGREDGYTF. The J gene is TRBJ1-2, the V gene TRBV7-3; D is perhaps TRBD1 (5 bases). The CDR3 runs 13 residues. Per the germline V gene, CDR1 is SGHTA and CDR2 is FQGTGA. Trimming stripped 2 bases from V and 6 bases from J, with 10 bases between.

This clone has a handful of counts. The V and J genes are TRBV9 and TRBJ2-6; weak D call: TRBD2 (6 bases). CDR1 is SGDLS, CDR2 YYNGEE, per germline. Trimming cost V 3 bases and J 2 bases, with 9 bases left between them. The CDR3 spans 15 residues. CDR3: CASSATGAGANVLTF. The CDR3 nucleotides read TGTGCCAGCAGCGCAACGGGGGCTGGGGCCAACGTCCTGACTTTC.

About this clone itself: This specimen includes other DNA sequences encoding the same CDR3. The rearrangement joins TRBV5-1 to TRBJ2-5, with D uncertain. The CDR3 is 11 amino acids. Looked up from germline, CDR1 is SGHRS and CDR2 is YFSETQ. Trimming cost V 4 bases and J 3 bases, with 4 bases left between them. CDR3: CASSLEETQYF. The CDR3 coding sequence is TGCGCCAGCAGCCTTGAAGAGACCCAGTACTTC.